This T cell receptor (beta chain) was recovered during a study of metastatic and nonmetastatic thyroid tumors. Points from the study as a whole: Significantly higher TCR beta diversity was reportedly seen in malignant thyroid tumors than benign nodules, in blood and tumor.

With respect to this clone: The antigen remains undetermined.

From the PCR reads, TCRdb re-called clones with MiXCR. The sample shows approximately 12,000 clones, 20% to 25% of them seen only once. The germline CDR1 and CDR2 sequences are SGHTA and FQGTGA. V lost 5 bases and J lost 3; bases outside the gene matches: 15. CDR3 size: 18 residues. None of the patients had undergone any treatment ahead of thyroid surgery. The receptor's source is a female donor with papillary thyroid cancer or a benign thyroid nodule (not recorded which). Some clones in this sample may be carry-over from other donors' samples. J is TRBJ2-7 and V is TRBV7-3, with TRBD2 matching over 11 bases. The sample consisted of blood. This CDR3 is CASSVKVAGGPTDYEQYF. Here the CDR3 DNA reads TGTGCCAGCAGCGTGAAAGTAGCGGGAGGGCCGACGGACTACGAGCAGTACTTC.